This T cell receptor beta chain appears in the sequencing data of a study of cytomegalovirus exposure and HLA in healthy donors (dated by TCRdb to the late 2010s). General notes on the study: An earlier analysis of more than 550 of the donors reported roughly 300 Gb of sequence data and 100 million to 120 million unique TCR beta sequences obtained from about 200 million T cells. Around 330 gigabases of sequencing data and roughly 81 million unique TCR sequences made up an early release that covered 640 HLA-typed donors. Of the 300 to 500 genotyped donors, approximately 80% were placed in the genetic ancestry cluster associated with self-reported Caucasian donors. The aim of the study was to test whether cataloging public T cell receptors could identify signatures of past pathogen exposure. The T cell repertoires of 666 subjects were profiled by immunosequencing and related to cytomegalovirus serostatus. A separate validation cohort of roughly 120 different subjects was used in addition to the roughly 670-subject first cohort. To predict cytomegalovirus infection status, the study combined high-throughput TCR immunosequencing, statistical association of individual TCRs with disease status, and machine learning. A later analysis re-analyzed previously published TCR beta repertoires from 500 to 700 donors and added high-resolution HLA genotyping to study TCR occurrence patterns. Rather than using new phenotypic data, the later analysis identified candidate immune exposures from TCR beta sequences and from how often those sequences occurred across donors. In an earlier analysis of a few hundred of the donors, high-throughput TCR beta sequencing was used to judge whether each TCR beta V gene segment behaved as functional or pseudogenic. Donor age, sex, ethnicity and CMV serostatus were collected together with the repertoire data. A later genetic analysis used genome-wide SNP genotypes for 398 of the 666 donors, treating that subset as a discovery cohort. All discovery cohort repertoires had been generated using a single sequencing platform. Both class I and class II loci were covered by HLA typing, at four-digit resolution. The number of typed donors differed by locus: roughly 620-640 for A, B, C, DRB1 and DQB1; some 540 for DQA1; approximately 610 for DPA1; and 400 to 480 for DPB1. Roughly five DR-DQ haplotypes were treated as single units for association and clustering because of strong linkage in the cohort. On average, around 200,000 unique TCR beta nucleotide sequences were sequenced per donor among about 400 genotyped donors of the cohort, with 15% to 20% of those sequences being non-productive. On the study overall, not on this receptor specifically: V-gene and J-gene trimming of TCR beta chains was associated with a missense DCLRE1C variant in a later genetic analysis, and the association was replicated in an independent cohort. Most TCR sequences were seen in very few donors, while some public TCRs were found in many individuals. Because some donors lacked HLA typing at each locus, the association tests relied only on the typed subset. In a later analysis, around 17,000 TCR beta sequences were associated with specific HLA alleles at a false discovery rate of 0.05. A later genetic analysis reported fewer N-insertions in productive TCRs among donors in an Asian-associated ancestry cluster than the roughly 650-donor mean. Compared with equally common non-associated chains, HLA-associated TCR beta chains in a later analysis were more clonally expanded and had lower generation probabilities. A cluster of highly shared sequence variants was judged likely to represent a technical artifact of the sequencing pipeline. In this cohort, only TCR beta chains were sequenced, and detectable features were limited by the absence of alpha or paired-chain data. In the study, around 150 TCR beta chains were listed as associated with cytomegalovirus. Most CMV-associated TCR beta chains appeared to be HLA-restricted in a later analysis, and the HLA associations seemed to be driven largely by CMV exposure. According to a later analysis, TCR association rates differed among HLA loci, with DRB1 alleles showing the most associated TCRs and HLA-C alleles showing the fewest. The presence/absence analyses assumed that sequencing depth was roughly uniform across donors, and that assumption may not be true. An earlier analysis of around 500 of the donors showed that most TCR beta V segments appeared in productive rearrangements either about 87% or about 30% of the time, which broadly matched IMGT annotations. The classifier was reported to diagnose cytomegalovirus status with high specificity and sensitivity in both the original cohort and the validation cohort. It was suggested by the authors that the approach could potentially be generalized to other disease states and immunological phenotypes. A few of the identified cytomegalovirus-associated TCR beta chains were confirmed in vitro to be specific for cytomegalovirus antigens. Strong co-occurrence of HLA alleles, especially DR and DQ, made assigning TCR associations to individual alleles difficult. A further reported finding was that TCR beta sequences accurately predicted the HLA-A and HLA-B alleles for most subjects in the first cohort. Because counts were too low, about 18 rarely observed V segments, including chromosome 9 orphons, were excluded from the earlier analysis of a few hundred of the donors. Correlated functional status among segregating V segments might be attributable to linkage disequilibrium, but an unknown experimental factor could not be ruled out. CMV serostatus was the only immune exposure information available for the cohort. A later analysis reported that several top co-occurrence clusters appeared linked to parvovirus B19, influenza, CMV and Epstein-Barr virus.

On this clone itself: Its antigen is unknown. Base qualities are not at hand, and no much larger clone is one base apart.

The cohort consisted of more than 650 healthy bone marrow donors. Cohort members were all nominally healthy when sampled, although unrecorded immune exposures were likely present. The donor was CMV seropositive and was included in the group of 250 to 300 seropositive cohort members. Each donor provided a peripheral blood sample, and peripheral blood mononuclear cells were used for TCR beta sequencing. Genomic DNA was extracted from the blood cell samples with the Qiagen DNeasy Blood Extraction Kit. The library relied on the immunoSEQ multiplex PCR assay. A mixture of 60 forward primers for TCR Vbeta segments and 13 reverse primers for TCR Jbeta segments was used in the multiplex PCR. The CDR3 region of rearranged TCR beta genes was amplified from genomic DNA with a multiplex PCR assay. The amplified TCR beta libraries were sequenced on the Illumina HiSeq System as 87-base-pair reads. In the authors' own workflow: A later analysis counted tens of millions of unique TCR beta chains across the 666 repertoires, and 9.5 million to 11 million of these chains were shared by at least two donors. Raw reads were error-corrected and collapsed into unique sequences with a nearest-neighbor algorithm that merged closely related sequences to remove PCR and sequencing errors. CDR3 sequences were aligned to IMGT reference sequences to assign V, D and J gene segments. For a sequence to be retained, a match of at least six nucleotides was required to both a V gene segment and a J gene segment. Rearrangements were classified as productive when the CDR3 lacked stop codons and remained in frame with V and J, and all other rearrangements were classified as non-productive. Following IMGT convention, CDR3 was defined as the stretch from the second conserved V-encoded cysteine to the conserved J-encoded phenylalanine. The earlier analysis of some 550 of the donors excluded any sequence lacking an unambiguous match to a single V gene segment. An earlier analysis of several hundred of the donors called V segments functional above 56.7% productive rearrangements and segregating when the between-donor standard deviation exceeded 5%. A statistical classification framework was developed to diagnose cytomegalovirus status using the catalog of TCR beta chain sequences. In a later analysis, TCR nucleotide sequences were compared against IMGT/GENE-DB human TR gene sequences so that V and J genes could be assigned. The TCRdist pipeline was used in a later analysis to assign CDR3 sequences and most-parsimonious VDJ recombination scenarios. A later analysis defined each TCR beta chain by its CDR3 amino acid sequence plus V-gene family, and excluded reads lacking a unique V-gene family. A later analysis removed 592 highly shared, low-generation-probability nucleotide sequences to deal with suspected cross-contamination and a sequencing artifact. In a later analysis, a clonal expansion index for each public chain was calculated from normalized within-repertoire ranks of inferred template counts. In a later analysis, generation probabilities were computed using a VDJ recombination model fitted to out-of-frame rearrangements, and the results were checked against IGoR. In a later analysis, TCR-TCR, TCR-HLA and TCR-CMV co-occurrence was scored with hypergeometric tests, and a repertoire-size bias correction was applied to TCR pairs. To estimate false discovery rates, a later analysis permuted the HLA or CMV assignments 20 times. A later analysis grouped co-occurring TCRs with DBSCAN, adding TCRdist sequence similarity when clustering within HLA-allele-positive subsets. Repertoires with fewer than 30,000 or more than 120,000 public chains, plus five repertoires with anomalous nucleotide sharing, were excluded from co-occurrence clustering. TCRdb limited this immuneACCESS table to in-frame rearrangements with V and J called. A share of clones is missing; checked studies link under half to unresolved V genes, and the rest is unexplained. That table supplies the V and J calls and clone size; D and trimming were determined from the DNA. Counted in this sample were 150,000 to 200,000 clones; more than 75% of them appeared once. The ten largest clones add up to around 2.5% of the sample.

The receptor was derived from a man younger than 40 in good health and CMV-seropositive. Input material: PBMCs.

The DNA reads as follows: TGTGCCAGCAGCTTACACTCGACTGGTTCCTACAATGAGCAGTTCTTC. The encoded protein is CASSLHSTGSYNEQFF. In this chain, TRBV7-6 is recombined with TRBJ2-1; a confident D gene designation cannot be given. Per the germline V gene, SGHVS is the CDR1 and FNYEAQ is the CDR2. V is cut by 2 bases and J by 1 base, and the space between the germline ends is 12 bases. The CDR3 contains 16 residues, cysteine and phenylalanine counted. The read is trimmed to its CDR3 DNA, 48 bases read in frame from base 1.